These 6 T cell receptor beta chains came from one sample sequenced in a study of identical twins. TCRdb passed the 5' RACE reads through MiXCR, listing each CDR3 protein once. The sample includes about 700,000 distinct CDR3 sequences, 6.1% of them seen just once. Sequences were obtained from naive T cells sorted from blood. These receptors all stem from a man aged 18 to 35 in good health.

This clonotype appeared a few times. CDR3 residues: CASSLGSGNTDTQYF. CDR3 nucleotide sequence: TGCGCCAGCAGCTTGGGGAGCGGCAACACAGATACGCAGTATTTT. J is TRBJ2-3 and V is TRBV5-1, with D possibly matching TRBD2 (5 bases). V was pared by 0 bases and J by 2 bases, with 10 bases between. The CDR3 contains 15 residues. Germline-derived CDR1 and CDR2 are SGHRS and YFSETQ.

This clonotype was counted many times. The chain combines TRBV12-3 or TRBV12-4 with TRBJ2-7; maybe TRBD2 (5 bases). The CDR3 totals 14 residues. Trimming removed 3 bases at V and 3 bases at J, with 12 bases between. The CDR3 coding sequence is TGTGCCAGCAGTTTCAGAGGGTTCAACTACGAGCAGTACTTC. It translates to CASSFRGFNYEQYF.

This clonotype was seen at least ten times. CDR3 DNA: TGCGCCAGCAGCTCATCTACGACAGTCCTATTCACTGAAGCTTTCTTT. Encoded protein: CASSSSTTVLFTEAFF. The J gene is TRBJ1-1, the V gene TRBV5-1; D is perhaps TRBD1 (5 bases). The CDR3 runs to 16 residues. The ends were cut back, 3 bases at V and 4 bases at J, with 19 bases in the middle. Germline CDR1 is SGHRS and CDR2 is YFSETQ.

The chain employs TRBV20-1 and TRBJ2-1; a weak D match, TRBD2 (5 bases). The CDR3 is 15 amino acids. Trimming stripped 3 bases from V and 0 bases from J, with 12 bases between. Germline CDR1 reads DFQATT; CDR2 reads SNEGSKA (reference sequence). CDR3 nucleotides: TGCAGTGCTAGGCATTGGGAGATCTCCTACAATGAGCAGTTCTTC. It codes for CSARHWEISYNEQFF.

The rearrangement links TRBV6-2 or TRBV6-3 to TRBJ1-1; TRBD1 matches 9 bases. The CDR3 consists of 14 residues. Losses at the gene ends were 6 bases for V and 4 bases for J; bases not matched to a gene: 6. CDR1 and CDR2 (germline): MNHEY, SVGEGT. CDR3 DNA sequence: TGTGCCAGCAGGCTACAGGGGGCGGTCACTGAAGCTTTCTTT. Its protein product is CASRLQGAVTEAFF.

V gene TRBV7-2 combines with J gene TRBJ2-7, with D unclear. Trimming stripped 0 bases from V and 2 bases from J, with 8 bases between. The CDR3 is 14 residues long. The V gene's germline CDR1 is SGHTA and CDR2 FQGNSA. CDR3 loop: CASSLARNPYEQYF. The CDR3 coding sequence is TGTGCCAGCAGCTTAGCAAGGAACCCCTACGAGCAGTACTTC.